These 13 T cell receptor beta chains were sequenced from one sample in a study of T-cell memory formation after mild COVID-19. TCRdb reprocessed the 5' RACE reads with MiXCR, giving one entry per CDR3 protein. This sample has around 450,000 distinct CDR3 sequences, with 20% found just once. The sequenced sample was PBMCs or a T cell subset sorted from them (not recorded which). Receptors originate from an adult woman who had mild COVID-19 (a few samples of this study predate the infection). Cell type and time point are not known.

The sample holds a few counts of this clonotype. V and J are TRBV4-1 and TRBJ2-3; 7 positions match TRBD2. V gave up 4 bases and J gave up 0 bases; unmatched junction bases: 4. This CDR3 contains 15 residues. In germline, CDR1 is MGHRA, CDR2 YSYEKL. The CDR3 sequence: CASSPGGASTDTQYF. The CDR3 DNA follows: TGCGCCAGCAGCCCGGGGGGAGCTAGCACAGATACGCAGTATTTT.

This clonotype was detected ten times or more. The gene calls are TRBV5-1 and TRBJ2-5; a possible D gene is TRBD1 (5 bases). Germline V gives CDR1 SGHRS, CDR2 YFSETQ. V lost 6 bases, J lost 4 bases, and 16 bases lay in between. The CDR3 runs to 14 residues. CDR3 protein: CASKGSRGRETQYF. CDR3 nucleotide sequence: TGCGCCAGCAAGGGAAGTAGGGGCCGAGAGACCCAGTACTTC.

The chain uses TRBV20-1 and TRBJ1-3; no firm D call. The V end lost 1 base, the J end lost 4 bases, and 17 bases lay between the germline ends. Germline lookup yields CDR1 DFQATT and CDR2 SNEGSKA (reference sequence). CDR3 length equals 16 residues. Here the CDR3 reads CSARGMTDLEGNTIYF. The CDR3 DNA reads TGCAGTGCTAGAGGAATGACGGACCTAGAGGGAAACACCATATATTTT.

The V gene is TRBV29-1, the J gene TRBJ2-3; D is possibly TRBD1 (5 bases). CDR1 SQVTM and CDR2 ANQGSEA come from the germline V gene. The CDR3 totals 12 residues. Trimming left V 5 bases short and J 6 bases short, with 12 bases between. CDR3 sequence (DNA): TGCAGCGTTACACAGGTCACCGATACGCAGTATTTT. It yields the protein CSVTQVTDTQYF.

This clonotype was seen more than once but under ten times. The chain joins TRBV12-5 to TRBJ1-1; TRBD1 aligns across 11 bases. CDR1 and CDR2 from the germline V gene are LGHNT and FRNRAP. With V trimmed by 5 bases and J by 1 base, 3 bases remained unmatched. The CDR3 contains 15 residues. The CDR3 DNA reads TGTGCTAGTGGTCTAGGACAGGGGGCGAACACTGAAGCTTTCTTT. Amino acid sequence: CASGLGQGANTEAFF.

The gene calls are TRBV2 and TRBJ1-4, with a tentative D call TRBD1 (6 bases). Germline V lookup: CDR1 SNHLY, CDR2 FYNNEI. This CDR3 has 16 residues. V shed 7 bases and J shed 8 bases, with 23 bases lying between them. CDR3: CASKGVPGPRVEKLFF. The CDR3 DNA sequence: TGTGCCAGCAAGGGGGTTCCGGGTCCTAGAGTGGAAAAACTGTTTTTT. Together with reference TRBV2 and TRBJ1-4, the CDR3 gives the full variable domain: EPEVTQTPSHQVTQMGQEVILRCVPISNHLYFYWYRQILGQKVEFLVSFYNNEISEKSEIFDDQFSVERPDGSNFTLKIRSTKLEDSAMYFCASKGVPGPRVEKLFFGSGTQLSVL.

The chain has TRBV7-9 and TRBJ2-7; D call uncertain. Germline values: CDR1 SEHNR, CDR2 FQNEAQ (reference sequence). Trimming stripped 5 bases from V and 1 base from J, with 9 bases between. The CDR3 is made up of 13 amino acids. CDR3 loop: CASSPEISYEQYF. The CDR3 nucleotides read TGTGCCAGCAGCCCAGAGATTTCCTACGAGCAGTACTTC.

This sequence joins TRBV20-1 and TRBJ2-5; the D is unclear. This CDR3 has 11 residues. The germline V gene has CDR1 DFQATT and CDR2 SNEGSKA (reference sequence). The V gene lost 6 bases and the J gene lost 7 bases, with 12 bases spanning the gap. The CDR3 DNA reads TGCAGTGCAGATACGGCCGGGACCCAGTACTTC. Its protein product is CSADTAGTQYF.

V and J are TRBV5-1 and TRBJ2-5; the match to TRBD2 covers 12 bases. J lost 2 bases, V lost 5 bases, and 4 bases had no gene match. Germline CDR1 reads SGHRS; CDR2 reads YFSETQ. The CDR3 extends over 15 amino acids. The CDR3 region has the DNA TGCGCCAGCAGACCGGGACTAGCGGGTCAAGAGACCCAGTACTTC. Its protein product is CASRPGLAGQETQYF.

This clonotype appeared a single time. This chain joins TRBV9 and TRBJ2-7, with D perhaps TRBD1 (6 bases). Looked up from germline, CDR1 is SGDLS and CDR2 is YYNGEE. V lost 0 bases to trimming and J lost 5 bases, with 18 bases between them. The CDR3 spans 16 residues. In nucleotides, the CDR3 is TGTGCCAGCAGCGTAGAAGGACAGTCTTTGGCCGACGAGCAGTACTTC. Encoded protein: CASSVEGQSLADEQYF.

The chain combines TRBV20-1 with TRBJ2-7, with D unclear. Germline-derived CDR1 and CDR2 are DFQATT and SNEGSKA (reference sequence). The V gene lost 6 bases and the J gene lost 0 bases, with 6 bases spanning the gap. This CDR3 comprises 11 residues. Here the CDR3 DNA reads TGCAGTGCCCTTGGCTCCTACGAGCAGTACTTC. This sequence encodes CSALGSYEQYF.

This clonotype has more than one count but fewer than ten. The chain combines TRBV2 with TRBJ2-7; 9 bases match TRBD1. J gave up 0 bases and V 4 bases, and 7 bases lay outside the gene matches. Germline V gene sequence: CDR1 SNHLY, CDR2 FYNNEI. The CDR3 runs to 16 residues. CDR3 bases: TGTGCCAGCAGTGGGTGGGACAGGGACCTCTCCTACGAGCAGTACTTC. This sequence encodes CASSGWDRDLSYEQYF.

The chain uses TRBV11-3 and TRBJ2-1, with 11 bases fitting TRBD2. The CDR3 extends over 21 amino acids. The V segment lost 3 bases and the J segment 0 bases; nucleotides outside the gene matches: 16. CDR1 is SGHNT, CDR2 YENEEA, per germline. The CDR3 coding sequence is TGTGCCAGCAGCTTCCTACCCCTAGCGGGAGGTCCTCTAAGCTCCTACAATGAGCAGTTCTTC. Translation gives CASSFLPLAGGPLSSYNEQFF.